The source of this T cell receptor beta chain is a study of blood T cell repertoires in COVID-19. The CDR3 extends over 14 amino acids. Germline CDR1 and CDR2: MNHEY and SMNVEV (reference sequence). V lost 8 bases, J lost 6 bases, and 19 bases lay in between. TCRdb keeps only in-frame clones here, not all; method: immunoSEQ multiplex PCR. The sample yields fewer than 250,000 clones, 80% seen once. V and J are TRBV27 and TRBJ1-1; no firm D call. Input material: peripheral blood. The origin of this receptor is a man aged 55 to 70 with acute or convalescent COVID-19. CDR3 DNA: TGTGCCAGCGCGACCTGGTCGTCCCAGGCTGAAGCTTTCTTT. Translated: CASATWSSQAEAFF.